These 22 T cell receptor beta chains were all obtained from the same sample, sequenced in a study of radiotherapy plus CTLA-4 blockade in lung cancer. The method was immunoSEQ multiplex PCR; TCRdb's version includes in-frame clones alone and lacks a portion of them. The sample includes around 110,000 clones, approximately 87% of them seen just once. The specimen was peripheral blood, collected from a patient treated with radiotherapy plus ipilimumab. Source of these receptors: a human donor with non-small cell lung cancer that progressed on radiotherapy plus ipilimumab. Some clones in this sample may be carry-over from other donors' samples.

V is TRBV27 and J is TRBJ1-2, with D tentatively TRBD1 (6 bases). The germline V gene encodes CDR1 MNHEY and CDR2 SMNVEV (reference sequence). The length of the CDR3 is 15 residues. The V end lost 5 bases, the J end lost 4 bases, and 17 bases lay between the germline ends. The CDR3 protein is CASSLRQENTYGYTF. The CDR3 bases are TGTGCCAGCAGTCTAAGACAGGAAAACACCTATGGCTACACCTTC.

J is TRBJ2-1 and V is TRBV11-2; TRBD1 matches 7 bases. V was clipped by 2 bases and J by 2 bases; unmatched bases: 3. The CDR3 runs to 15 residues. CDR1 and CDR2 (germline): SGHAT, FQNNGV. Here the CDR3 reads CASSLTQGPYNEQFF. The CDR3 DNA is TGTGCCAGCAGCTTAACACAGGGGCCCTACAATGAGCAGTTCTTC.

This clone was seen only a few times. V and J are TRBV6-6 and TRBJ2-5, with 7 positions matching TRBD2. The CDR3 totals 11 residues. Germline trimming cut 7 bases from V and 5 bases from J; bases unmatched to any gene: 1. CDR1 and CDR2 from the germline V gene are MNHNY and SVGAGI (reference sequence). The DNA for the CDR3 is TGTGCCAGCAACGGGGGGGAGACCCAGTACTTC. It is translated as CASNGGETQYF.

The chain carries TRBV19 and TRBJ2-4; 7 bases align to TRBD1. CDR3 length: 13 amino acids. Germline trimming cut 7 bases from V and 6 bases from J; bases unmatched to any gene: 6. Germline CDR1 and CDR2: LNHDA and SQIVND (reference sequence). CDR3 DNA: TGTGCCAGTACCCCGACAGGGTCAAACATTCAGTACTTC. The encoded protein is CASTPTGSNIQYF.

The rearrangement links TRBV6-5 to TRBJ1-2; TRBD1 might be the D (5 bases). Germline V gene data show CDR1 as MNHEY and CDR2 as SVGAGI. The CDR3 has 15 amino acids. V was shortened by 4 bases and J by 4 bases, with 16 bases between the two germline ends. Written as DNA, the CDR3 is TGTGCCAGCAGTTTAGGGACGACCGGGGCCTATGGCTACACCTTC. Translated: CASSLGTTGAYGYTF.

This chain links TRBV7-9 with TRBJ2-2; 9 bases map to TRBD2. With 5 bases clipped from V and 0 bases from J, the junction kept 7 bases outside the gene matches. The CDR3 covers 17 residues. The germline V gene encodes CDR1 SEHNR and CDR2 FQNEAQ (reference sequence). CDR3 region: CASSAPAGGTNTGELFF. CDR3 nucleotide sequence: TGTGCCAGCAGCGCGCCCGCGGGGGGGACGAACACCGGGGAGCTGTTTTTT. Drawing the rest from reference TRBV7-9 and TRBJ2-2, the complete variable domain is DTGVSQNPRHKITKRGQNVTFRCDPISEHNRLYWYRQTLGQGPEFLTYFQNEAQLEKSRLLSDRFSAERPKGSFSTLEIQRTEQGDSAMYLCASSAPAGGTNTGELFFGEGSRLTVL.

J is TRBJ1-1 and V is TRBV7-2; the D gene is possibly TRBD1 (6 bases). Germline assignment: CDR1 SGHTA and CDR2 FQGNSA. The ends were cut back, 4 bases at V and 2 bases at J, with 17 bases in the middle. This CDR3 has 16 amino acids. CDR3 coding DNA: TGTGCCAGCAGCTCCATAGGGGGGAATTATAACACTGAAGCTTTCTTT. Translating it yields CASSSIGGNYNTEAFF. Variable domain in full (rest from reference TRBV7-2 and TRBJ1-1): GAGVSQSPSNKVTEKGKDVELRCDPISGHTALYWYRQSLGQGLEFLIYFQGNSAPDKSGLPSDRFSAERTGGSVSTLTIQRTQQEDSAVYLCASSSIGGNYNTEAFFGQGTRLTVV.

The V gene is TRBV5-6, the J gene TRBJ2-7, with TRBD1 identical over 9 bases. Trimming at V came to 2 bases and at J to 12 bases, leaving 12 bases not matched to a gene. This CDR3 is 14 amino acids long. Germline V gene lookup returns CDR1 SGHDT and CDR2 YYEEEE. CDR3 sequence (DNA): TGTGCCAGCAGCTTCAGTCCCGGGACAGGGTCGGCGTACTTC. Its protein is CASSFSPGTGSAYF.

The genes are TRBV5-1 and TRBJ2-2; D uncertain. The CDR3 has 15 amino acids. The V and J ends lost 1 base and 4 bases respectively, with 11 bases between them. Germline lookup yields CDR1 SGHRS and CDR2 YFSETQ. CDR3 in amino acids: CASSLQPASTGELFF. The CDR3 nucleotides read TGCGCCAGCAGCTTGCAACCCGCGAGCACCGGGGAGCTGTTTTTT. Full variable domain (rest looked up from reference TRBV5-1 and TRBJ2-2): KAGVTQTPRYLIKTRGQQVTLSCSPISGHRSVSWYQQTPGQGLQFLFEYFSETQRNKGNFPGRFSGRQFSNSRSEMNVSTLELGDSALYLCASSLQPASTGELFFGEGSRLTVL.

The chain carries TRBV5-5 and TRBJ1-1, with 7 bases lining up with TRBD1. With V trimmed by 5 bases and J by 7 bases, 14 bases remained unmatched. The CDR3 has 15 residues. Germline CDR1 reads SGHKS; CDR2 reads YYEKEE (reference sequence). The CDR3 DNA sequence: TGTGCCAGCAGACGGGACAGTAGTATCATGAGTGAAGCTTTCTTT. Protein sequence: CASRRDSSIMSEAFF.

This chain connects TRBV28 to TRBJ1-2; 9 nucleotides agree with TRBD1. This CDR3 is built from 16 residues. Trimming at V came to 4 bases and at J to 7 bases, leaving 13 bases not matched to a gene. Germline V gene lookup returns CDR1 MDHEN and CDR2 SYDVKM. The CDR3 region is CASSSLTGTGKGGYTF. The DNA of the CDR3 is TGTGCCAGCAGTTCCCTAACAGGGACAGGGAAGGGTGGCTACACCTTC.

The J gene is TRBJ1-1, the V gene TRBV28; 10 nucleotides line up with TRBD1. Germline lookup yields CDR1 MDHEN and CDR2 SYDVKM. V shed 1 base and J 3 bases; nucleotides not matched to a gene: 2. This CDR3 has 15 residues. The CDR3 bases are TGTGCCAGCAGTTTATTTGGGACAGGGGACACTGAAGCTTTCTTT. Its translation is CASSLFGTGDTEAFF.

This clone appeared a few times. The rearrangement links TRBV5-5 to TRBJ1-1; no firm D call. The V gene's germline CDR1 is SGHKS and CDR2 YYEKEE (reference sequence). Trimming removed 0 bases from V and 1 base from J, with 13 bases in between. The CDR3 has 16 amino acids. DNA for the CDR3: TGTGCCAGCAGCTTGGCCCTCGGGGAAACGAACACTGAAGCTTTCTTT. This translates into CASSLALGETNTEAFF.

The rearrangement joins TRBV19 to TRBJ1-6, with D perhaps matching TRBD1 (6 bases). CDR3 size: 13 residues. Germline values: CDR1 LNHDA, CDR2 SQIVND (reference sequence). The V end was cut by 6 bases, the J end by 14 bases, with 17 bases between. For the CDR3, the DNA is TGTGCCAGTAGCATCGGACAGAGGCGGGCCCTCCACTTT. Its translation: CASSIGQRRALHF.

The V call is TRBV7-9, the J call TRBJ2-5; D is uncertain. With 0 bases removed from V and 2 bases from J, the gap between germline ends came to 7 bases. CDR1 and CDR2 (germline): SEHNR, FQNEAQ (reference sequence). This CDR3 comprises 14 residues. The chain's CDR3 is CASSLAGSQETQYF. DNA of the CDR3: TGTGCCAGCAGCTTAGCAGGGTCTCAAGAGACCCAGTACTTC.

This chain connects TRBV30 to TRBJ2-7; D not certain. The V and J ends lost 1 base and 5 bases respectively, with 15 bases between them. The CDR3 is 14 amino acids. From germline, CDR1 is GTSNPN and CDR2 SVGIG (reference sequence). The CDR3 bases are TGTGCCTGGAGTGATCTGGGTGCCCTCAACGAGCAGTACTTC. Translated: CAWSDLGALNEQYF.

This chain links TRBV7-2 with TRBJ1-2; D call uncertain. From germline, CDR1 is SGHTA and CDR2 FQGNSA. This CDR3 comprises 12 residues. Trimming stripped 5 bases from V and 4 bases from J, with 8 bases between. The CDR3, as DNA: TGTGCCAGCAGCCTCCATATCTATGGCTACACCTTC. This sequence encodes CASSLHIYGYTF.

This chain joins TRBV15 and TRBJ2-7; TRBD2 might be the D (6 bases). This CDR3 is 16 amino acids long. Germline V gene data show CDR1 as LNHNV and CDR2 as YYDKDF (reference sequence). Trimming pared 2 bases from V and 2 bases from J, leaving 16 bases between. In DNA, the CDR3 is TGTGCCACCAGCAGATCCTCGTTGGAGGGAGCCTACGAGCAGTACTTC. Amino acids: CATSRSSLEGAYEQYF. The whole variable domain, filled in from reference TRBV15 and TRBJ2-7, reads DAMVIQNPRYQVTQFGKPVTLSCSQTLNHNVMYWYQQKSSQAPKLLFHYYDKDFNNEADTPDNFQSRRPNTSFCFLDIRSPGLGDTAMYLCATSRSSLEGAYEQYFGPGTRLTVT.

The chain joins TRBV4-2 to TRBJ2-3, with 8 bases identical to TRBD2. CDR1 and CDR2 (germline): LGHNA, YNFKEQ. V shed 4 bases, J shed 9 bases, and the junction held 15 bases outside the gene matches. This CDR3 is 16 amino acids long. This CDR3 reads CASSPIGLAEGVTQYF. Here the CDR3 DNA reads TGTGCCAGCAGCCCCATTGGACTAGCTGAGGGGGTGACGCAGTATTTT.

This chain connects TRBV11-1 to TRBJ2-2; D gene ambiguous. This CDR3 region has 12 residues. Germline assignment: CDR1 SGHAT and CDR2 FQDESV (reference sequence). V lost 2 bases and J 6 bases, leaving 4 bases between the germline ends. The CDR3 bases are TGTGCCAGCAGCTTATTGGCCGGGGAGCTGTTTTTT. Its protein is CASSLLAGELFF.

The rearrangement uses TRBV18 and TRBJ2-7, with D uncertain. Trimming left V 4 bases short and J 5 bases short, with 6 bases between. Looked up from germline, CDR1 is KGHSH and CDR2 is LQKENI. This CDR3 is 11 amino acids long. The CDR3 sequence is CASSLGHEQYF. CDR3 nucleotides: TGTGCCAGCTCACTTGGCCACGAGCAGTACTTC.

This clone came up once. V usage is TRBV5-1 and J usage is TRBJ1-6; D is unresolved. V lost 0 bases, J lost 6 bases, and 10 bases lay in between. This CDR3 is 15 amino acids long. The germline CDR1 and CDR2 sequences are SGHRS and YFSETQ. The CDR3 bases are TGCGCCAGCAGCTTGGGTACCGGACCTAATTCACCCCTCCACTTT. Residues: CASSLGTGPNSPLHF.